The clone carrying this T cell receptor (beta chain) was found a few times. Its specificity is not known. The data stem from a study of T cell repertoires in cytomegalovirus infection. About the study: From public TCR beta signatures came an indication of both CMV infection and matching HLA type.

MiXCR was run by TCRdb on the reads, yielding one entry per CDR3 protein. There are 600,000 to 700,000 distinct CDR3 sequences in the sample; about 30% occur only once, and approximately 18% lies in the top ten. Germline CDR1 LNHDA, CDR2 SQIVND (reference sequence). With V trimmed by 5 bases and J by 4 bases, 4 bases remained unmatched. The CDR3 runs to 13 residues. The sequencing here drew on cultured PBMCs, taken from culture after CMV antigen stimulation. The TCR comes from a human donor in good health (CMV status not recorded). Some clones in this sample may be carry-over from other donors' samples. The chain uses TRBV19 and TRBJ1-1; TRBD1 agrees at 7 bases. CDR3 coding DNA: TGTGCCAGTAGTGTGAACAGGGGCACTGAAGCTTTCTTT. Translating gives CASSVNRGTEAFF.